A single TCR beta chain is shown here with its context. Its antigen remains unidentified. This table comes from immunoSEQ multiplex PCR, and its TCRdb copy is limited to in-frame clones, with some not included. The table lists nearly 85,000 clones, 80% to 90% of them singletons. This record comes from a study of OX40 agonist ivuxolimab in advanced cancers. General study findings and limits: Normalized T-cell clonal expansion was also low in some nonresponders.

Germline CDR1 is SGHVS and CDR2 is FQNEAQ. CDR3 length: 13 amino acids. V lost 5 bases and J lost 10; bases outside the gene matches: 5. This TCR was sampled from an adult with an advanced solid tumor such as melanoma, head and neck, liver or kidney cancer. The chain carries TRBV7-8 and TRBJ1-6, with 7 bases identical to TRBD1. This sample comprised CD4+ or CD8+ T cells sorted from blood, obtained in a trial of the OX40 agonist ivuxolimab. In nucleotides, the CDR3 is TGTGCCAGCAGCGTCCAGGGGGGCTCACCCCTCCACTTT. Its translation is CASSVQGGSPLHF. The full variable domain, its missing parts supplied by reference TRBV7-8 and TRBJ1-6, is GAGVSQSPRYKVAKRGQDVALRCDPISGHVSLFWYQQALGQGPEFLTYFQNEAQLDKSGLPSDRFFAERPEGSVSTLKIQRTQQEDSAVYLCASSVQGGSPLHFGNGTRLTVT.